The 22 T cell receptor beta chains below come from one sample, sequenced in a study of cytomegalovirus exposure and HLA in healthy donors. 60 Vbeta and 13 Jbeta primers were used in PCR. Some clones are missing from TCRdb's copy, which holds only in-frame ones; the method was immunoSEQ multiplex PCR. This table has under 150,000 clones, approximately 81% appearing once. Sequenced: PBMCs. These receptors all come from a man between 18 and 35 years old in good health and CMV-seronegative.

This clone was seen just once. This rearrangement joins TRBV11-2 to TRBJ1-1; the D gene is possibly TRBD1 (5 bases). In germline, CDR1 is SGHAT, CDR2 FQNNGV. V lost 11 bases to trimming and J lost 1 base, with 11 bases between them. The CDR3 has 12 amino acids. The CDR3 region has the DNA TGTGCCCTCGGGGGAGGGAACACTGAAGCTTTCTTT. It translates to CALGGGNTEAFF.

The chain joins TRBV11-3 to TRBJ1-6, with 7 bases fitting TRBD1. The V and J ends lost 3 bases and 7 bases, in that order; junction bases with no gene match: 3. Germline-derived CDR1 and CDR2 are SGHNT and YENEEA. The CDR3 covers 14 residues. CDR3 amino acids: CASSFGQANSPLHF. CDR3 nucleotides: TGTGCCAGCAGCTTCGGACAGGCGAATTCACCCCTCCACTTT.

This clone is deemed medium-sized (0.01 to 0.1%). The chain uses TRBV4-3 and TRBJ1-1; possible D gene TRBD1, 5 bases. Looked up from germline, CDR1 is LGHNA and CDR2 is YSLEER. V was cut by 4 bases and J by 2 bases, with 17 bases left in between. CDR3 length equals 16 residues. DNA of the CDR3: TGCGCCAGCAGCCCCCACAAACTTGACAGTAACACTGAAGCTTTCTTT. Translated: CASSPHKLDSNTEAFF.

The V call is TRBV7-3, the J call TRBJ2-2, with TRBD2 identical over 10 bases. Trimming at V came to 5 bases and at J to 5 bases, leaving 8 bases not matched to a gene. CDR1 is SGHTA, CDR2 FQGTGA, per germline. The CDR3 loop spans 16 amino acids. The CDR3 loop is CASSQQRGGVTGELFF. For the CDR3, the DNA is TGTGCCAGCAGCCAACAGCGGGGGGGCGTTACCGGGGAGCTGTTTTTT.

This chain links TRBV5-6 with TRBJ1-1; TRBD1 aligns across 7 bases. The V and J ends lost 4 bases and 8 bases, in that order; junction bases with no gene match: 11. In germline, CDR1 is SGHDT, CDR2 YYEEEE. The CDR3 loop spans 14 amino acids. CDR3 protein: CASSPLTGDGEAFF. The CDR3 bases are TGTGCCAGCAGCCCTCTAACAGGGGATGGCGAAGCTTTCTTT.

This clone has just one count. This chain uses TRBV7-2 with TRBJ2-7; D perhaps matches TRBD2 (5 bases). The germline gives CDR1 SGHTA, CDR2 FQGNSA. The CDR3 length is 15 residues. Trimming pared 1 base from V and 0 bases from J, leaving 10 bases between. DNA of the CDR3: TGTGCCAGCAGCTTAGGGGTGGGGAGCTCCTACGAGCAGTACTTC. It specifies CASSLGVGSSYEQYF. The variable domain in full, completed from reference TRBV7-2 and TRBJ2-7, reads GAGVSQSPSNKVTEKGKDVELRCDPISGHTALYWYRQSLGQGLEFLIYFQGNSAPDKSGLPSDRFSAERTGGSVSTLTIQRTQQEDSAVYLCASSLGVGSSYEQYFGPGTRLTVT.

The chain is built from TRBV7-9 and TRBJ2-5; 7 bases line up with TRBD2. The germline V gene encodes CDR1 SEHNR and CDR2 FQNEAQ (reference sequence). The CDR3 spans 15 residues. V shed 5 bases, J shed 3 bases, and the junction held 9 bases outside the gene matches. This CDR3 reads CASSPPPSGEETQYF. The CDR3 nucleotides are TGTGCCAGCAGCCCCCCCCCTAGCGGAGAAGAGACCCAGTACTTC.

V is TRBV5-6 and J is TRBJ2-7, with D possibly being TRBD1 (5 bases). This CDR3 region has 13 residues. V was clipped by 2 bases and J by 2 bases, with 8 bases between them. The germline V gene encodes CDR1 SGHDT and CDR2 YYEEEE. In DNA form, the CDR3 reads TGTGCCAGCAGCTTCGGCAGGGCCTACGAGCAGTACTTC. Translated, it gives CASSFGRAYEQYF.

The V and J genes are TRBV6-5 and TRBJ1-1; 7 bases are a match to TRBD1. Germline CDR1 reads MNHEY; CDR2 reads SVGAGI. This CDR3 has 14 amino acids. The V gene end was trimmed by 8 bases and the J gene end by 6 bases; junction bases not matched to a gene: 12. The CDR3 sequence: CASVHRGLKAEAFF. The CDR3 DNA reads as TGTGCCAGCGTACACAGGGGCCTAAAAGCTGAAGCTTTCTTT.

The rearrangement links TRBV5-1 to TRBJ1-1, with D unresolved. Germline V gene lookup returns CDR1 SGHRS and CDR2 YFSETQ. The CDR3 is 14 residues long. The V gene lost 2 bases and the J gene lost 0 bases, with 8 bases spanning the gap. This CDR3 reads CASSLGVMNTEAFF. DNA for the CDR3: TGCGCCAGCAGCTTAGGAGTCATGAACACTGAAGCTTTCTTT.

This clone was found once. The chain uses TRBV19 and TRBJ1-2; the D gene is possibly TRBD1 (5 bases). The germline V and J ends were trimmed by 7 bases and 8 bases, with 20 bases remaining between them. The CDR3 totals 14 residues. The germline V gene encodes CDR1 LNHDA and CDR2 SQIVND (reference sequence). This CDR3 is CASTGGPFGSGYTF. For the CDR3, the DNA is TGTGCCAGTACCGGGGGTCCGTTTGGATCGGGCTACACCTTC. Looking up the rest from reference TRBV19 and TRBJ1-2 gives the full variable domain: DGGITQSPKYLFRKEGQNVTLSCEQNLNHDAMYWYRQDPGQGLRLIYYSQIVNDFQKGDIAEGYSVSREKKESFPLTVTSAQKNPTAFYLCASTGGPFGSGYTFGSGTRLTVV.

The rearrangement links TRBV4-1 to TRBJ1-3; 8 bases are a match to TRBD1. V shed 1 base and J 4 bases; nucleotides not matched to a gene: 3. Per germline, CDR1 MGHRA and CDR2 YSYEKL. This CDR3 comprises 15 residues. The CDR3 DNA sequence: TGCGCCAGCAGCCAAGCACAGGGGGTAGGAAACACCATATATTTT. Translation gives CASSQAQGVGNTIYF.

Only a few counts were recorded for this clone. The CDR3 bases are TGTGCCAGCAGCCGACAGGGATTTTTATACAATGAGCAGTTCTTC. Amino acids: CASSRQGFLYNEQFF. This rearrangement joins TRBV28 to TRBJ2-1; 7 nucleotides align to TRBD1. Germline trimming cut 6 bases from V and 4 bases from J; bases unmatched to any gene: 9. CDR3 length: 15 amino acids. CDR1 is MDHEN, CDR2 SYDVKM, per germline.

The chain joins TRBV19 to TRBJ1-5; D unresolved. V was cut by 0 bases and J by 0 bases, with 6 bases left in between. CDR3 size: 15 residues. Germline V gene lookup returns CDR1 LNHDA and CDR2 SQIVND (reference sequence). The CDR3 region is CASSIESVSNQPQHF. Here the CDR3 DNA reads TGTGCCAGTAGTATAGAGTCAGTTAGCAATCAGCCCCAGCATTTT.

CDR3 protein: CASSVVWGGTDTQYF. In DNA, the CDR3 is TGTGCCAGCAGCGTAGTATGGGGGGGCACAGATACGCAGTATTTT. This chain joins TRBV9 and TRBJ2-3; TRBD2 is a possible D gene (6 bases). Germline lookup yields CDR1 SGDLS and CDR2 YYNGEE. The V gene lost 0 bases and the J gene lost 1 base, with 9 bases spanning the gap. The length of the CDR3 is 15 residues.

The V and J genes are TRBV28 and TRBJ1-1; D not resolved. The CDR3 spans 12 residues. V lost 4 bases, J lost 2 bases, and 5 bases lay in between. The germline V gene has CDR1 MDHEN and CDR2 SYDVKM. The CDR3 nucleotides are TGTGCCAGCAGTTCCGTCAACACTGAAGCTTTCTTT. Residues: CASSSVNTEAFF.

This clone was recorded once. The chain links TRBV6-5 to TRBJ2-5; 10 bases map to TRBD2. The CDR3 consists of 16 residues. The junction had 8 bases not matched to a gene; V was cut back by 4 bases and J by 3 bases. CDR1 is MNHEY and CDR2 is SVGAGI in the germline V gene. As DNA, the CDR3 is TGTGCCAGCAGTTCTAATACCGGGACTAGCGAAGAGACCCAGTACTTC. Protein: CASSSNTGTSEETQYF.

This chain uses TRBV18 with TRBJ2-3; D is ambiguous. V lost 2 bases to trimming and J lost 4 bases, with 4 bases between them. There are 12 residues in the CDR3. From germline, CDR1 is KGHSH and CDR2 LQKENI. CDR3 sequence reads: CASSPSADTQYF. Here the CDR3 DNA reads TGTGCCAGCTCACCATCGGCAGATACGCAGTATTTT.

The CDR3: CASSKTFQSSYNEQFF. The CDR3 DNA reads as TGTGCCAGTAGTAAAACATTTCAAAGTTCCTACAATGAGCAGTTCTTC. The chain has TRBV19 and TRBJ2-1, with D unresolved. The CDR3 length is 16 residues. Trimming cost V 4 bases and J 1 base, with 14 bases left between them. Looked up from germline, CDR1 is LNHDA and CDR2 is SQIVND (reference sequence).

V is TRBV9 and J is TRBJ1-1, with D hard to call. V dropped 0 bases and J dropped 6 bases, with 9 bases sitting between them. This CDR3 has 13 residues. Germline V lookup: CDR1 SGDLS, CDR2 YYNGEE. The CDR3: CASSVVIPAEAFF. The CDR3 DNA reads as TGTGCCAGCAGCGTAGTTATCCCGGCTGAAGCTTTCTTT.

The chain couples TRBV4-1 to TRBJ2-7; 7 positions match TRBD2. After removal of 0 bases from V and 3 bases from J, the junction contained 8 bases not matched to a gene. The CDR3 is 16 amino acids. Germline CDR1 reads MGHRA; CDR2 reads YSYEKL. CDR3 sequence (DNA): TGCGCCAGCAGCCAAGAACCGGCCGGGGGGATCTACGAGCAGTACTTC. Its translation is CASSQEPAGGIYEQYF.

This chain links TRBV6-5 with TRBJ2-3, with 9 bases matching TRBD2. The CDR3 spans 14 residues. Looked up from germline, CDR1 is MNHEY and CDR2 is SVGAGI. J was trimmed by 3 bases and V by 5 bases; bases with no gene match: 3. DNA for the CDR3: TGTGCCAGCAGTCCGACTAGCGGTACAGATACGCAGTATTTT. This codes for CASSPTSGTDTQYF.